Each of the 27 T cell receptor beta chains below was sequenced from the same sample in a study of beta chain features in type 1 diabetes. Investigators reverse transcribed all isolated RNA, so they sequenced expressed TCRB transcripts. Profiling relied on immunoSEQ multiplex PCR, and the TCRdb table lists in-frame clones only, not all of them. The table has hundreds of thousands of clones, around 16% seen once. Sequenced: naive CD4+ T cells from blood. Every receptor here comes from a young man in good health.

The chain uses TRBV6-6 and TRBJ2-7, with D possibly being TRBD1 or TRBD2 (6 bases each). The germline V gene has CDR1 MNHNY and CDR2 SVGAGI (reference sequence). V lost 5 bases, J lost 2 bases, and 13 bases lay in between. This CDR3 has 14 amino acids. The CDR3 protein is CASSNSGATYEQYF. The CDR3 nucleotides read TGTGCCAGCAGTAATTCGGGGGCTACCTACGAGCAGTACTTC.

There are a few counts of this clone. The chain recombines TRBV6-6 with TRBJ1-1; D is uncertain. Germline V lookup: CDR1 MNHNY, CDR2 SVGAGI (reference sequence). This CDR3 contains 10 residues. V shed 7 bases and J shed 7 bases, with 7 bases lying between them. CDR3 sequence reads: CASMRLEAFF. CDR3 nucleotides: TGTGCCAGCATGCGACTTGAAGCTTTCTTT.

This sequence joins TRBV5-4 and TRBJ2-7; TRBD1 matches at 7 bases. The J segment lost 4 bases and the V segment lost 3 bases, leaving 10 bases of the junction unmatched. This CDR3 has 15 residues. Germline V gene lookup returns CDR1 SGHNT and CDR2 YYREEE (reference sequence). The CDR3 loop reads CASSSGQDQVYEQYF. CDR3 DNA: TGTGCCAGCAGCTCAGGACAGGATCAAGTGTACGAGCAGTACTTC.

The chain joins TRBV4-3 to TRBJ2-1; D not resolved. Germline CDR1 and CDR2: LGHNA and YSLEER. Trimming took 0 bases from V and 9 from J, leaving 12 bases between them. This CDR3 contains 14 residues. CDR3 sequence (DNA): TGCGCCAGCAGCCAAGATAAGAAGTTACCTGAGCAGTTCTTC. This gives the protein CASSQDKKLPEQFF.

The table lists this clone with a few counts. The chain is built from TRBV2 and TRBJ2-5, with a weak D call TRBD2 (5 bases). V lost 5 bases and J 1 base, leaving 8 bases between the germline ends. CDR3 length: 13 amino acids. Germline lookup yields CDR1 SNHLY and CDR2 FYNNEI. This chain's CDR3 is CASSSRAQETQYF. The CDR3, as DNA: TGTGCCAGCAGTTCGAGGGCCCAAGAGACCCAGTACTTC.

This chain links TRBV6-6 with TRBJ2-7; D not certain. This CDR3 spans 14 amino acids. V lost 2 bases to trimming and J lost 1 base, with 9 bases between them. CDR1 and CDR2 (germline): MNHNY, SVGAGI (reference sequence). CDR3 coding DNA: TGTGCCAGCAGTTACATCCCAGGTTCCTACGAGCAGTACTTC. It codes for CASSYIPGSYEQYF.

The chain employs TRBV4-3 and TRBJ2-3; 7 positions agree with TRBD1. CDR1 is LGHNA, CDR2 YSLEER, per germline. V was pared by 4 bases and J by 0 bases, with 4 bases of the junction left unmatched. The CDR3 has 15 amino acids. The chain's CDR3 is CASSPGTASTDTQYF. CDR3 DNA sequence: TGCGCCAGCAGCCCAGGGACAGCTAGCACAGATACGCAGTATTTT.

This rearrangement joins TRBV29-1 to TRBJ2-1, with 10 nucleotides matching TRBD2. The V segment lost 0 bases and the J segment 4 bases; nucleotides outside the gene matches: 6. This CDR3 region has 16 residues. Germline V lookup: CDR1 SQVTM, CDR2 ANQGSEA. The CDR3 region is CSVEDRLAGAYNEQFF. In DNA, the CDR3 is TGCAGCGTTGAAGATAGGCTAGCGGGAGCTTACAATGAGCAGTTCTTC.

This clone was seen only a few times. The J gene is TRBJ2-7, the V gene TRBV19; 8 positions agree with TRBD1. CDR3 length: 15 residues. Germline loops: CDR1 LNHDA, CDR2 SQIVND (reference sequence). J was trimmed by 3 bases and V by 2 bases; bases with no gene match: 6. CDR3 amino acids: CASSIRDRSFYEQYF. The CDR3 bases are TGTGCCAGTAGTATAAGGGACAGGTCCTTCTACGAGCAGTACTTC.

This clone was seen only a few times. The chain couples TRBV9 to TRBJ2-7, with 9 bases aligning to TRBD2. Germline CDR1 is SGDLS and CDR2 is YYNGEE. The ends lost 4 bases at V and 5 bases at J; junction bases unmatched: 22. This CDR3 has 19 amino acids. In DNA form, the CDR3 reads TGTGCCAGCAGCACCCGCGGGGCGGGGGGGCCTAACTCCTGGCACGAGCAGTACTTC. This translates into CASSTRGAGGPNSWHEQYF.

This clone was observed a few times. The junction differs from germline at one of its ends, possibly a read error. CDR3 protein: CAISHSGTAANTEAFF. In DNA form, the CDR3 reads TGTGCCATCAGCCACTCCGGGACAGCAGCTAACACTGAAGCTTTCTTT. The rearrangement uses TRBV7-9 and TRBJ1-1; TRBD1 matches 7 bases. The germline CDR1 and CDR2 sequences are SEHNR and FQNEAQ (reference sequence). This CDR3 comprises 16 residues.

The chain links TRBV18 to TRBJ2-1; D unresolved. The CDR3 extends over 17 amino acids. The germline CDR1 and CDR2 sequences are KGHSH and LQKENI. The V end was cut by 6 bases, the J end by 2 bases, with 20 bases between. DNA for the CDR3: TGTGCCAGCTCCCCCGGCAGACCCGGAGATACCTACAATGAGCAGTTCTTC. Translated, it gives CASSPGRPGDTYNEQFF. The variable domain in full, with the rest retrieved from reference TRBV18 and TRBJ2-1, is NAGVMQNPRHLVRRRGQEARLRCSPMKGHSHVYWYRQLPEEGLKFMVYLQKENIIDESGMPKERFSAEFPKEGPSILRIQQVVRGDSAAYFCASSPGRPGDTYNEQFFGPGTRLTVL.

The chain employs TRBV15 and TRBJ1-6; D not certain. V was trimmed by 3 bases and J by 6 bases, leaving 9 bases between them. Germline V gene sequence: CDR1 LNHNV, CDR2 YYDKDF (reference sequence). CDR3 length: 14 residues. CDR3 region: CATSSGVFNSPLHF. The CDR3 nucleotides are TGTGCCACCAGCAGCGGGGTTTTTAATTCACCCCTCCACTTT.

The V call is TRBV4-2, the J call TRBJ1-1; 11 nucleotides align to TRBD1. From germline, CDR1 is LGHNA and CDR2 YNFKEQ. This CDR3 spans 15 amino acids. Unmatched junction bases numbered 6, after V lost 4 bases and J lost 5 bases. This CDR3 reads CASSRRGQGATEAFF. CDR3 bases: TGTGCCAGCAGCCGACGAGGACAGGGGGCAACTGAAGCTTTCTTT.

V gene TRBV21-1 combines with J gene TRBJ2-5; whether TRBD2, the table's D call, matches the DNA was not checked. TRBV21-1 is a listed pseudogene. CDR3 length: 14 residues. CDR3 DNA sequence: TGTGCCAGCGGGAGGACGGGAACTGAAGAGACCCAGTACTTC. Translated: CASGRTGTEETQYF.

The chain recombines TRBV27 with TRBJ1-2; TRBD1 might be the D (6 bases). Germline V gene lookup returns CDR1 MNHEY and CDR2 SMNVEV (reference sequence). The CDR3 length is 14 residues. V shed 3 bases and J shed 4 bases, with 12 bases lying between them. The CDR3 loop reads CASSLMGGVYGYTF. The CDR3 coding sequence is TGTGCCAGCAGTTTGATGGGGGGCGTCTATGGCTACACCTTC.

V gene TRBV14 combines with J gene TRBJ1-3; D is uncertain. CDR1 is SGHDN and CDR2 is FVKESK in the germline V gene. V was pared by 1 base and J by 0 bases, with 7 bases between. There are 15 residues in the CDR3. The CDR3 region is CASSQVINSGNTIYF. In DNA, the CDR3 is TGTGCCAGCAGCCAAGTTATCAACTCTGGAAACACCATATATTTT.

This clone was found a few times. This rearrangement joins TRBV30 to TRBJ1-6; no clear D. The germline V and J ends were trimmed by 5 bases and 10 bases, with 15 bases remaining between them. The germline CDR1 and CDR2 sequences are GTSNPN and SVGIG (reference sequence). The CDR3 length is 13 residues. The CDR3 reads CAWAVGVGSPLHF. CDR3 nucleotide sequence: TGTGCCTGGGCAGTCGGGGTTGGGTCACCCCTCCACTTT.

The chain is built from TRBV7-8 and TRBJ1-5; maybe TRBD1 (5 bases). Per germline, CDR1 SGHVS and CDR2 FQNEAQ. Trimming pared 2 bases from V and 3 bases from J, leaving 11 bases between. This CDR3 has 15 residues. CDR3 bases: TGTGCCAGCAGCTTAAGTAGAGGGGACAATCAGCCCCAGCATTTT. Translated: CASSLSRGDNQPQHF. Full variable domain (outside the CDR3, taken from reference TRBV7-8 and TRBJ1-5): GAGVSQSPRYKVAKRGQDVALRCDPISGHVSLFWYQQALGQGPEFLTYFQNEAQLDKSGLPSDRFFAERPEGSVSTLKIQRTQQEDSAVYLCASSLSRGDNQPQHFGDGTRLSIL.

The chain combines TRBV25-1 with TRBJ1-4; tentatively, D is TRBD1 (5 bases). CDR1 and CDR2 (germline): MGHDK, SYGVNS. The CDR3 has 15 residues. V was cut by 4 bases and J by 2 bases, with 11 bases left in between. The CDR3 nucleotides read TGTGCCAGCAGTGGACCAGGGACTACTAATGAAAAACTGTTTTTT. This translates into CASSGPGTTNEKLFF.

The DNA of the CDR3 is TGTGCCAGCAGCCCAAGTAAGGCCACAGATTTGAACACTGAAGCTTTCTTT. It encodes CASSPSKATDLNTEAFF. The chain uses TRBV4-2 and TRBJ1-1; D is uncertain. Germline V CDR1 and CDR2: LGHNA, YNFKEQ. This CDR3 is built from 17 residues. V was pared by 4 bases and J by 0 bases, with 18 bases between.

V and J are TRBV27 and TRBJ2-7, with TRBD2 matching 7 bases. The CDR3 spans 18 residues. Germline CDR1 and CDR2: MNHEY and SMNVEV (reference sequence). V was clipped by 2 bases and J by 0 bases; unmatched bases: 13. The CDR3 DNA reads TGTGCCAGCAGTTTAAAAGGGGAGGGCGGGAGTAGCTCCTACGAGCAGTACTTC. Its translation is CASSLKGEGGSSSYEQYF.

This clone was seen only a few times. This sequence joins TRBV7-2 and TRBJ2-7, with D tentatively TRBD1 or TRBD2 (6 bases each). The germline V and J ends were trimmed by 7 bases and 3 bases, with 19 bases remaining between them. The germline V gene encodes CDR1 SGHTA and CDR2 FQGNSA. CDR3 length equals 15 residues. CDR3 loop: CASTEPGAESYEQYF. The CDR3 nucleotides read TGTGCCAGCACCGAGCCGGGGGCTGAGAGCTACGAGCAGTACTTC. The entire variable domain, with the rest obtained from reference TRBV7-2 and TRBJ2-7, is as follows: GAGVSQSPSNKVTEKGKDVELRCDPISGHTALYWYRQSLGQGLEFLIYFQGNSAPDKSGLPSDRFSAERTGGSVSTLTIQRTQQEDSAVYLCASTEPGAESYEQYFGPGTRLTVT.

This clone was counted only a few times. This chain's CDR3 is CASRGQGAKNIQYF. The CDR3 DNA reads as TGTGCCAGCAGGGGACAGGGGGCCAAAAACATTCAGTACTTC. The chain couples TRBV2 to TRBJ2-4; TRBD1 matches 10 bases. This CDR3 spans 14 amino acids. Per germline, CDR1 SNHLY and CDR2 FYNNEI. V was pared by 6 bases and J by 1 base, with 0 bases of the junction left unmatched. Full variable domain (rest looked up from reference TRBV2 and TRBJ2-4): EPEVTQTPSHQVTQMGQEVILRCVPISNHLYFYWYRQILGQKVEFLVSFYNNEISEKSEIFDDQFSVERPDGSNFTLKIRSTKLEDSAMYFCASRGQGAKNIQYFGAGTRLSVL.

This chain uses TRBV5-1 with TRBJ1-1; 8 bases agree with TRBD1. The germline V gene encodes CDR1 SGHRS and CDR2 YFSETQ. The V and J ends lost 0 bases and 4 bases, in that order; junction bases with no gene match: 8. CDR3 size: 16 residues. CDR3 coding DNA: TGCGCCAGCAGCTTGGACTCACAGGGGGGAAGCACTGAAGCTTTCTTT. Protein: CASSLDSQGGSTEAFF.

J is TRBJ2-1 and V is TRBV9; the match to TRBD1 covers 9 bases. Germline V gene lookup returns CDR1 SGDLS and CDR2 YYNGEE. V lost 4 bases to trimming and J lost 7 bases; unmatched junction nucleotides: 9. This CDR3 contains 15 residues. CDR3 protein: CASSPRGQGTNEQFF. The CDR3 nucleotides read TGTGCCAGCAGCCCACGGGGACAGGGAACGAATGAGCAGTTCTTC.

The chain combines TRBV30 with TRBJ2-3, with D possibly being TRBD1 or TRBD2 (5 bases each). This CDR3 region has 13 residues. The germline V gene has CDR1 GTSNPN and CDR2 SVGIG (reference sequence). V lost 5 bases, J lost 5 bases, and 14 bases lay in between. This CDR3 is CAWGDRVRDTQYF. DNA for the CDR3: TGTGCCTGGGGGGACCGCGTTAGAGATACGCAGTATTTT.